The rows below give T cell receptor beta chains drawn from one sample of a study of cytomegalovirus exposure and HLA in healthy donors. Some clones are missing from TCRdb's copy, which holds only in-frame ones; the method was immunoSEQ multiplex PCR. This table holds 200,000 or so clones, around four fifths found once. The sequenced sample was PBMCs. The receptor set was obtained from a woman between 45 and 65 years old in good health and CMV-seropositive. Both conserved end residues are part of each CDR3. Some rows mark clone size as missing; the rest say once, few, many or name a class of expanded clone.

>15|-|TRBJ2-5|TRBV5-5
CASSHLGGNQETQYF
>15|once|TRBJ2-2|TRBV5-1
CASSSSGESTGELFF
>15|few|TRBJ2-5|TRBV7-3
CASSSRGGGGETQYF
>12|few|TRBJ2-2|TRBV6-5
CASTDSTGELFF
>15|-|TRBJ2-3|TRBV18
CASSPTAGIPDTQYF
>15|-|TRBJ1-5|TRBV18
CASSQGQGMVQPQHF
>16|-|TRBJ1-3|TRBV4-2
CASSQDLGGSGNTIYF
>14|once|-|TRBV7-6
CASSSTSGSYEQYF
>12|-|TRBJ2-7|TRBV6-1
CASISATGKQYF
>15|-|TRBJ1-4|TRBV18
CASSPLTGSTEKLFF
>13|-|TRBJ1-2|TRBV9
CASTLGTGYGYTF
>17|few|TRBJ1-3|TRBV4-1
CASSPAPSKQVGNTIYF
>18|-|TRBJ1-2|TRBV5-1
CASSLAMGALTENYGYTF
>14|-|TRBJ1-4|TRBV7-9
CASSLGTGGEKLFF
>16|-|TRBJ2-5|TRBV5-1
CASSWGTSGGQETQYF
>16|-|TRBJ2-3|TRBV5-4
CASSLDSGGSTDTQYF
>13|-|TRBJ2-5|TRBV10-1
CASKSVLQETQYF
>15|-|TRBJ1-6|TRBV5-1
CASSADRAVDSPLHF
>13|once|-|TRBV27
CATGLAGAYEQYF
>13|-|TRBJ1-2|TRBV14
CASSQGPGRGYTF
>14|-|TRBJ2-1|TRBV5-1
CASSPGLAGPSPFF
>15|-|TRBJ2-3|TRBV5-4
CASSFSGGGTDTQYF
>14|-|TRBJ2-5|TRBV11-2
CASSLTRVGETQYF
>14|-|TRBJ1-5|TRBV6-5
CASSNYRSNQPQHF
>15|-|TRBJ1-2|TRBV4-1
CASSQGPQSNYGYTF
>14|-|TRBJ1-4|TRBV9
CASSASGPNEKLFF
>12|-|TRBJ2-7|TRBV28
CASMDSYNEQYF
>14|-|TRBJ2-3|TRBV7-3
CASSLTFGGDTQYF
>16|-|TRBJ1-6|TRBV11-2
CASSLDADSYNSPLHF
>14|once|TRBJ1-2|TRBV6-1
CASTISLGADGYTF
>17|-|TRBJ2-2|TRBV4-2
CASSQPGYSGGAGELFF
>14|-|TRBJ1-2|TRBV2
CASSGTGSLYGYTF
>15|-|TRBJ2-1|TRBV6-5
CASTSGTGGYNEQFF
>13|-|TRBJ2-2|TRBV9
CASSLRGTGELFF
>15|-|TRBJ2-7|TRBV7-3
CASSLTGGASYEQYF
>13|once|TRBJ2-1|TRBV2
CASFGENYNEQFF
>15|once|TRBJ1-2|TRBV28
CASSRDSLGGYGYTF
>15|few|TRBJ1-5|TRBV4-2
CASSPVGAFGQPQHF
>16|-|TRBJ1-1|TRBV5-4
CASSGEGRVGNTEAFF
>13|-|TRBJ1-5|TRBV6-5
CASSERDYRGQHF
>14|-|TRBJ2-1|TRBV7-3
CASSSWVAGNEQFF
>18|-|TRBJ2-6|TRBV7-9
CSSSKGAGGIDGANVLTF
>15|-|TRBJ2-5|TRBV15
CATSREIAGLETQYF
>15|-|TRBJ2-3|TRBV5-1
CASSLLAGDTDTQYF
>12|-|TRBJ1-2|TRBV7-9
CASSLGQGGYTF
>12|-|TRBJ2-5|TRBV7-9
CSSTPTVETQYF
>14|-|TRBJ1-2|TRBV7-2
CASSWDRDLYGYTF
>11|-|TRBJ1-1|TRBV20-1
CSAPSAAEAFF
>12|-|TRBJ2-4|TRBV19
CASSATGSIQYF
>15|-|TRBJ2-1|TRBV14
CASRPGLAEQGEQFF
>13|-|TRBJ2-5|TRBV15
CATSRDPQETQYF
>15|few|TRBJ1-1|TRBV28
CASSFETGGNTEAFF